This T cell receptor (beta chain) is drawn from a study of blood T cell repertoires in COVID-19. About the study: PBMCs, B-cell-depleted T cells, or T cells were the source of the cDNA or gDNA that made up the material.

The assay was immunoSEQ multiplex PCR, and TCRdb's table has in-frame clones only and misses some. In the table there are some 150,000 clones, 87% of which are singletons. To note about this clone: Other DNA variants within this sample encode the same CDR3.

Trimming shortened V by 5 bases and J by 2 bases, and 9 bases separated the two germline ends. Germline values: CDR1 LNHNV, CDR2 YYDKDF (reference sequence). This CDR3 is built from 14 residues. Material for sequencing was peripheral blood. The clonotype comes from a man over 45 with active COVID-19. The chain employs TRBV15 and TRBJ2-2; D might be TRBD1 (5 bases). The DNA of the CDR3 is TGTGCCACCAGCGGGCAGGGTAACACCGGGGAGCTGTTTTTT. Its protein is CATSGQGNTGELFF. Filled out from reference TRBV15 and TRBJ2-2, the complete variable domain reads DAMVIQNPRYQVTQFGKPVTLSCSQTLNHNVMYWYQQKSSQAPKLLFHYYDKDFNNEADTPDNFQSRRPNTSFCFLDIRSPGLGDTAMYLCATSGQGNTGELFFGEGSRLTVL.